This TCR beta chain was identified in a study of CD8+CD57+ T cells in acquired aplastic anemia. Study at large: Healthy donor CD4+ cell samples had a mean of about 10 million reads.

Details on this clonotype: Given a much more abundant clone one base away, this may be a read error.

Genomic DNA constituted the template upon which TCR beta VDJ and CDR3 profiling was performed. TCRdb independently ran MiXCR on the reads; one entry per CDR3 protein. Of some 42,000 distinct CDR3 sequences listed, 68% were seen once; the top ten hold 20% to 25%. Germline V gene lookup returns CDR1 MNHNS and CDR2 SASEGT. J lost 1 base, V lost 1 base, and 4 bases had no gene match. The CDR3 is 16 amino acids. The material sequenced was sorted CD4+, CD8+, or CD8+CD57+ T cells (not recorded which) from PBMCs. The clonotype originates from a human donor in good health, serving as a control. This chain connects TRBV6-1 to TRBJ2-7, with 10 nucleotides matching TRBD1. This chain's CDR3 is CASSEVPGQGSYEQYF. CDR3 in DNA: TGTGCCAGCAGTGAAGTCCCGGGACAGGGGTCCTACGAGCAGTACTTC.